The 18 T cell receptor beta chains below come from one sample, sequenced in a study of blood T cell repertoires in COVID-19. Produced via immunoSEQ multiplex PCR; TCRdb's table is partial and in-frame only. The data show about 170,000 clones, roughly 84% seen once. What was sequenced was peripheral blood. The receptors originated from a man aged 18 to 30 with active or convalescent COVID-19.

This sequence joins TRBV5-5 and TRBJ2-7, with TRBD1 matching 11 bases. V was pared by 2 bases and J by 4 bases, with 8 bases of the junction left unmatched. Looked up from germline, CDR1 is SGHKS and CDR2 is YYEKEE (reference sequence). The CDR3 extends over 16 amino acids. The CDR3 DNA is TGTGCCAGCAGCTTAGGGGGACAGGGGGATTTGTACGAGCAGTACTTC. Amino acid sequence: CASSLGGQGDLYEQYF.

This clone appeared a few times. In DNA form, the CDR3 reads TGTGCCAGCAGTTTAAAGGGGCTAGCGGGCCCCCAAGAGACCCAGTACTTC. Translation gives CASSLKGLAGPQETQYF. The chain is built from TRBV27 and TRBJ2-5, with 8 bases matching TRBD2. Germline CDR1 and CDR2: MNHEY and SMNVEV (reference sequence). This CDR3 has 17 residues. The V gene end was trimmed by 2 bases and the J gene end by 1 base; junction bases not matched to a gene: 9.

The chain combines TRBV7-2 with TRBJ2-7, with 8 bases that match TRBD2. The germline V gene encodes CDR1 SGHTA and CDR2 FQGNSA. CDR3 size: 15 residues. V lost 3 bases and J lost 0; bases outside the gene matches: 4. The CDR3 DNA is TGTGCCAGCAGCTTTCGTGCGGGAGGCTCCTACGAGCAGTACTTC. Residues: CASSFRAGGSYEQYF. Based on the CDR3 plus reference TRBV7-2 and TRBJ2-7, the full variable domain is GAGVSQSPSNKVTEKGKDVELRCDPISGHTALYWYRQSLGQGLEFLIYFQGNSAPDKSGLPSDRFSAERTGGSVSTLTIQRTQQEDSAVYLCASSFRAGGSYEQYFGPGTRLTVT.

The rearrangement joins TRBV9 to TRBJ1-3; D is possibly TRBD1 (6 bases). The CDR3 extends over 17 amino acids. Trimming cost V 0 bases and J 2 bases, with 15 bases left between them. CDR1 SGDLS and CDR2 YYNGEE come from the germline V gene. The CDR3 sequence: CASSVALTRDTGNTIYF. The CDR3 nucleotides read TGTGCCAGCAGCGTAGCTCTGACCAGGGACACTGGAAACACCATATATTTT. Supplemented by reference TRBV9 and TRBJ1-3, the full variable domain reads DSGVTQTPKHLITATGQRVTLRCSPRSGDLSVYWYQQSLDQGLQFLIQYYNGEERAKGNILERFSAQQFPDLHSELNLSSLELGDSALYFCASSVALTRDTGNTIYFGEGSWLTVV.

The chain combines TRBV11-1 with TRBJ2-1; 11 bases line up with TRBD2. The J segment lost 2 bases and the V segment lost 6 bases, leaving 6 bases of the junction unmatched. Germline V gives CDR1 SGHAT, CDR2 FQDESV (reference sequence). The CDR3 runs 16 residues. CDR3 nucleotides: TGTGCCAGCAGACATAGCGGGAGGGGGCCCTACAATGAGCAGTTCTTC. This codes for CASRHSGRGPYNEQFF.

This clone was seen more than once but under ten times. CDR3 loop: CASSPGLLSMGSPLHF. DNA for the CDR3: TGTGCCAGCAGCCCTGGACTACTCTCGATGGGGTCACCCCTCCACTTT. The chain links TRBV5-6 to TRBJ1-6; no definite D call. V was cut by 4 bases and J by 10 bases, with 21 bases left in between. Germline CDR1 and CDR2: SGHDT and YYEEEE. The CDR3 runs to 16 residues.

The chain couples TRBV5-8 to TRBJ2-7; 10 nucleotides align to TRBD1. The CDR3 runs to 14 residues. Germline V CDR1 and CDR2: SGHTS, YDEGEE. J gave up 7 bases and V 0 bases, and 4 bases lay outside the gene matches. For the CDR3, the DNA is TGTGCCAGCAGCTTGGAGGGGACAGGGGAAGAGCAGTACTTC. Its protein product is CASSLEGTGEEQYF.

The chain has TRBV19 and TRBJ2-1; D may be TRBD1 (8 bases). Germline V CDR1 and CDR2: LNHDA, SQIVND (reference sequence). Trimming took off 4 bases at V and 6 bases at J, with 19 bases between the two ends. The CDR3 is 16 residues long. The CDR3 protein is CASSTGGQETTNEQFF. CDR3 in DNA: TGTGCCAGTAGTACGGGGGGACAGGAGACTACCAATGAGCAGTTCTTC.

CDR3 sequence reads: CASSARTGLNSPLHF. DNA for the CDR3: TGTGCCAGCAGCGCGCGGACAGGTCTTAATTCACCCCTCCACTTT. This chain joins TRBV9 and TRBJ1-6; 7 positions agree with TRBD1. The germline gives CDR1 SGDLS, CDR2 YYNGEE. The CDR3 spans 15 residues. Germline trimming cut 3 bases from V and 6 bases from J; bases unmatched to any gene: 6. The variable domain in full, with the rest retrieved from reference TRBV9 and TRBJ1-6, is DSGVTQTPKHLITATGQRVTLRCSPRSGDLSVYWYQQSLDQGLQFLIQYYNGEERAKGNILERFSAQQFPDLHSELNLSSLELGDSALYFCASSARTGLNSPLHFGNGTRLTVT.

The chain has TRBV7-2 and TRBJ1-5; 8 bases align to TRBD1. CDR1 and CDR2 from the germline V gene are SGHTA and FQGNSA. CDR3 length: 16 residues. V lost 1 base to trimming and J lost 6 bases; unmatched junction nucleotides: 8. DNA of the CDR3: TGTGCCAGCAGCTTAGAGGGGGCAGGGGGCGGTCAGCCCCAGCATTTT. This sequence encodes CASSLEGAGGGQPQHF.

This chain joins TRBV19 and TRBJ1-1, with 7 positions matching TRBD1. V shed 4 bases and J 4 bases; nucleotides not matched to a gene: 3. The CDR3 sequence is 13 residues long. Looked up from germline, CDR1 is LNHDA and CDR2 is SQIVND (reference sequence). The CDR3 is CASSKGASTEAFF. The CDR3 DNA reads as TGTGCCAGTAGTAAGGGGGCGAGCACTGAAGCTTTCTTT.

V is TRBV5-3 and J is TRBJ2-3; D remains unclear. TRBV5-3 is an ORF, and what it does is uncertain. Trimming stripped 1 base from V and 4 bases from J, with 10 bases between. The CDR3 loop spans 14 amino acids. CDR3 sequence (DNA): TGTGCCAGAAGCTTGACTATTAATGCAGATACGCAGTATTTT. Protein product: CARSLTINADTQYF.

The CDR3 reads CASSTDRGPTNEKLFF. In nucleotides, the CDR3 is TGCGCCAGCAGCACTGACAGGGGGCCAACTAATGAAAAACTGTTTTTT. J is TRBJ1-4 and V is TRBV5-1; 10 bases agree with TRBD1. With 4 bases clipped from V and 0 bases from J, the junction kept 3 bases outside the gene matches. The germline CDR1 and CDR2 sequences are SGHRS and YFSETQ. This CDR3 comprises 16 residues.

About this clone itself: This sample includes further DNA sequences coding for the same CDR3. CDR3 nucleotides: TGTGCCAGCAGCTTTAGCGGGAGTTCCTACGAGCAGTACTTC. It specifies CASSFSGSSYEQYF. V and J are TRBV7-9 and TRBJ2-7; TRBD2 aligns across 9 bases. The junction had 1 base not matched to a gene; V was cut back by 3 bases and J by 1 base. The germline CDR1 and CDR2 sequences are SEHNR and FQNEAQ (reference sequence). The CDR3 runs to 14 residues.

CDR3 loop: CASSYGRGRDTQYF. CDR3 coding DNA: TGTGCCAGCAGTTACGGTCGGGGGAGAGATACGCAGTATTTT. The rearrangement uses TRBV6-5 and TRBJ2-3; a weak D match, TRBD2 (6 bases). This CDR3 has 14 residues. CDR1 and CDR2 (germline): MNHEY, SVGAGI. V was clipped by 2 bases and J by 5 bases, with 11 bases between them.

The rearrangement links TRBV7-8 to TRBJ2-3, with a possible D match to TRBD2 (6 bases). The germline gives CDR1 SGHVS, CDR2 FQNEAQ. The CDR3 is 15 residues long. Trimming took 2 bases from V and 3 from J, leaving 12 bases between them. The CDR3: CASSLIGGVTDTQYF. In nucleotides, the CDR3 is TGTGCCAGCAGCTTAATCGGAGGGGTGACAGATACGCAGTATTTT.

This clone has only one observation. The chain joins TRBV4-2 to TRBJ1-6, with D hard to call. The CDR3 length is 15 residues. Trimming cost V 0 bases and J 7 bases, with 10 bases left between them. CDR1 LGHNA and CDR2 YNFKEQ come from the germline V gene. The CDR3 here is CASSQDRVVNSPLHF. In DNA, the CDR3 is TGTGCCAGCAGCCAAGATCGGGTGGTGAATTCACCCCTCCACTTT.

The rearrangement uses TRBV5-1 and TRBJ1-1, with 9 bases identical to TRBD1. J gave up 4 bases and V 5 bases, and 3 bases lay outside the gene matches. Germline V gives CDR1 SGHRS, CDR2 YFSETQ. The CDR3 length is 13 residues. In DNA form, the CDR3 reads TGCGCCAGCAGAGAGACAGGGGGCACTGAAGCTTTCTTT. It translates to CASRETGGTEAFF.